This TCR beta chain is drawn from a study of blood T cells in healthy people across ages. Primers used in a second PCR of about 6 to 11 cycles were a sample-barcoded 5' primer and a J-beta primer mix. All cDNA molecules were each tagged by a template-switch adaptor with 12 random nucleotides. TCRdb itself ran the 5' RACE reads through MiXCR, one entry per CDR3 protein. The table lists about 800,000 distinct CDR3 sequences, about 25% of them singletons. V dropped 6 bases and J dropped 6; count of bases not matched to a gene: 14. The germline gives CDR1 SQVTM, CDR2 ANQGSEA. The CDR3 has 15 residues. To note about this clonotype: Its matching antigen is unknown.

Study observations and caveats: A roughly linear fall in TCR beta diversity per million T cells was seen with increasing age. Naive CD4+ cell counts and diversity both ran higher in long-lived than in aged donors.

These data also formed part of another study, on T cells of mothers and their children. As that study records: Each donor was one of three healthy Caucasian mothers or one of their six children.

The sequence was obtained from a boy between 10 and 17 years old in good health. The chain joins TRBV29-1 to TRBJ2-1; 7 bases map to TRBD2. Sequencing was performed on blood. The CDR3 nucleotides read TGCAGCGTACCGGGGGTGGGAGGGCTTTCCAATGAGCAGTTCTTC. Its protein is CSVPGVGGLSNEQFF.